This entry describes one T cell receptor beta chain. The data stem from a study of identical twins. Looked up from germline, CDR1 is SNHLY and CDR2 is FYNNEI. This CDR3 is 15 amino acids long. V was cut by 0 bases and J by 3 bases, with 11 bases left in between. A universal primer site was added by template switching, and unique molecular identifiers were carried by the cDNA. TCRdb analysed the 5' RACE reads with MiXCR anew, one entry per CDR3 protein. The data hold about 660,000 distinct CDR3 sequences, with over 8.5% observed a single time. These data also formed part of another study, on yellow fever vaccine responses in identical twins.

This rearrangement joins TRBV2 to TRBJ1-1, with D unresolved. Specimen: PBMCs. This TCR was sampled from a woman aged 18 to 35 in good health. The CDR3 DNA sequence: TGTGCCAGCAGTGAAGCTGACCGGAAAGACACTGAAGCTTTCTTT. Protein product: CASSEADRKDTEAFF.